The T cell receptor (beta chain) under discussion was sequenced for a study of blood T cell repertoires in COVID-19. Study at large: Sites in the United States, Italy and Spain provided acute and convalescent COVID-19 samples. The cDNA or gDNA used as material had been derived from T cells, B-cell-depleted T cells, or PBMCs.

Donors in Cohort 3 who had recovered were those with two negative PCRs, healthcare professional clearance, or resolution of their symptoms. Per the original methods: For nucleated cells, counts were estimated from reference gene primer amplification. Assay used: immunoSEQ multiplex PCR; TCRdb lists only in-frame clones, some missing. V, J and clone size are those of that table, while D and trimming were read from the DNA. The table shows approximately 190,000 clones, with roughly four fifths occurring only once. Germline V gene data show CDR1 as MDHEN and CDR2 as SYDVKM. This CDR3 has 15 amino acids. Trimming took 8 bases from V and 6 from J; bases not matched to a gene: 11.

The genes are TRBV28 and TRBJ1-1; 11 bases fit TRBD1. The sample was PBMCs or T cells enriched from blood (not recorded which). The clonotype was recovered from a man aged 35 to 55 who had recovered from COVID-19. The CDR3 loop is CASQLTRTGGSEAFF. Written as DNA, the CDR3 is TGTGCCAGCCAACTAACGCGGACAGGGGGCTCTGAAGCTTTCTTT.